The clone carrying this TCR beta chain is a singleton in its sample. Here immunoSEQ multiplex PCR was the method, and the copy in TCRdb shows in-frame clones only, minus some. The sample has 51,000 or so clones; 85% to 95% are singletons. The data are from a study of T cell changes during pregnancy in multiple sclerosis. This CDR3 region has 13 residues. V was clipped by 3 bases and J by 8 bases, with 11 bases between them. Germline V gene lookup returns CDR1 SGHTA and CDR2 FQGNSA. The source is a female donor with multiple sclerosis, enrolled in a pregnancy study. The V gene is TRBV7-2, the J gene TRBJ2-1; tentative D call: TRBD2 (7 bases). The sample in question was peripheral blood, obtained in the second trimester of pregnancy. CDR3 sequence (DNA): TGTGCCAGCAGCTTTAGGGGGGGTGATGAGCAGTTCTTC. This encodes CASSFRGGDEQFF.